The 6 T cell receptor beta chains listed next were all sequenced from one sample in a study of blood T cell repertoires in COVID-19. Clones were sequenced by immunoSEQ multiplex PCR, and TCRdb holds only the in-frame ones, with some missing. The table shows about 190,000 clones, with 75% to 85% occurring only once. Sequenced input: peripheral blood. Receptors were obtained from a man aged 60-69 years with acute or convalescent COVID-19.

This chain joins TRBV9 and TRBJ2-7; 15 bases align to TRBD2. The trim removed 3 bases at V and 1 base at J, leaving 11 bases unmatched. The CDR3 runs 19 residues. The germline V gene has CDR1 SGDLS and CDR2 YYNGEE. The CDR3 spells CASSAGTSGGRVGSYEQYF. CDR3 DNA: TGTGCCAGCAGCGCCGGGACTAGCGGGGGGAGGGTTGGTTCCTACGAGCAGTACTTC. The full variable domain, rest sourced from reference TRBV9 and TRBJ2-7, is DSGVTQTPKHLITATGQRVTLRCSPRSGDLSVYWYQQSLDQGLQFLIQYYNGEERAKGNILERFSAQQFPDLHSELNLSSLELGDSALYFCASSAGTSGGRVGSYEQYFGPGTRLTVT.

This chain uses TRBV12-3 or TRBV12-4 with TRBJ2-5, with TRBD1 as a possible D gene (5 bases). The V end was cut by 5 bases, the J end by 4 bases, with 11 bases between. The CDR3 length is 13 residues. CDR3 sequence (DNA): TGTGCCAGCAGTCTTCGACAGCTAGAGACCCAGTACTTC. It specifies CASSLRQLETQYF.

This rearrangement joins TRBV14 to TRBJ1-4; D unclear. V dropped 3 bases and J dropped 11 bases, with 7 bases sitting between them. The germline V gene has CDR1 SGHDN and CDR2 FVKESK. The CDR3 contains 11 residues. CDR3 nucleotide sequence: TGTGCCAGCAGCCAGTATAGTAAACTGTTTTTT. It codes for CASSQYSKLFF.

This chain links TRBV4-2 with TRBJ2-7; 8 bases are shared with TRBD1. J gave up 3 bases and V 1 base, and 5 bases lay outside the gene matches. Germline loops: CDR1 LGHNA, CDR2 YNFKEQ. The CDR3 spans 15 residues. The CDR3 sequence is CASSQVIGQGYEQYF. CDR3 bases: TGTGCCAGCAGCCAAGTTATCGGACAGGGCTACGAGCAGTACTTC.

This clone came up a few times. CDR3 DNA: TGTGCCAGCAGCTTTAATAGCAATAATTCACCCCTCCACTTT. Amino acid sequence: CASSFNSNNSPLHF. The chain carries TRBV7-8 and TRBJ1-6; D not certain. The V gene's germline CDR1 is SGHVS and CDR2 FQNEAQ. V shed 3 bases and J shed 5 bases, with 8 bases lying between them. The CDR3 length is 14 residues.

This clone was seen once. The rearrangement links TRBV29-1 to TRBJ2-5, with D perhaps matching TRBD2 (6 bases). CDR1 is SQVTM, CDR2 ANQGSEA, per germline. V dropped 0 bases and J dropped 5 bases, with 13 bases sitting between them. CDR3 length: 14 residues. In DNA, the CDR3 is TGCAGCGTTGAAGAGTCGCGGGGCGCGGAGACCCAGTACTTC. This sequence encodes CSVEESRGAETQYF.